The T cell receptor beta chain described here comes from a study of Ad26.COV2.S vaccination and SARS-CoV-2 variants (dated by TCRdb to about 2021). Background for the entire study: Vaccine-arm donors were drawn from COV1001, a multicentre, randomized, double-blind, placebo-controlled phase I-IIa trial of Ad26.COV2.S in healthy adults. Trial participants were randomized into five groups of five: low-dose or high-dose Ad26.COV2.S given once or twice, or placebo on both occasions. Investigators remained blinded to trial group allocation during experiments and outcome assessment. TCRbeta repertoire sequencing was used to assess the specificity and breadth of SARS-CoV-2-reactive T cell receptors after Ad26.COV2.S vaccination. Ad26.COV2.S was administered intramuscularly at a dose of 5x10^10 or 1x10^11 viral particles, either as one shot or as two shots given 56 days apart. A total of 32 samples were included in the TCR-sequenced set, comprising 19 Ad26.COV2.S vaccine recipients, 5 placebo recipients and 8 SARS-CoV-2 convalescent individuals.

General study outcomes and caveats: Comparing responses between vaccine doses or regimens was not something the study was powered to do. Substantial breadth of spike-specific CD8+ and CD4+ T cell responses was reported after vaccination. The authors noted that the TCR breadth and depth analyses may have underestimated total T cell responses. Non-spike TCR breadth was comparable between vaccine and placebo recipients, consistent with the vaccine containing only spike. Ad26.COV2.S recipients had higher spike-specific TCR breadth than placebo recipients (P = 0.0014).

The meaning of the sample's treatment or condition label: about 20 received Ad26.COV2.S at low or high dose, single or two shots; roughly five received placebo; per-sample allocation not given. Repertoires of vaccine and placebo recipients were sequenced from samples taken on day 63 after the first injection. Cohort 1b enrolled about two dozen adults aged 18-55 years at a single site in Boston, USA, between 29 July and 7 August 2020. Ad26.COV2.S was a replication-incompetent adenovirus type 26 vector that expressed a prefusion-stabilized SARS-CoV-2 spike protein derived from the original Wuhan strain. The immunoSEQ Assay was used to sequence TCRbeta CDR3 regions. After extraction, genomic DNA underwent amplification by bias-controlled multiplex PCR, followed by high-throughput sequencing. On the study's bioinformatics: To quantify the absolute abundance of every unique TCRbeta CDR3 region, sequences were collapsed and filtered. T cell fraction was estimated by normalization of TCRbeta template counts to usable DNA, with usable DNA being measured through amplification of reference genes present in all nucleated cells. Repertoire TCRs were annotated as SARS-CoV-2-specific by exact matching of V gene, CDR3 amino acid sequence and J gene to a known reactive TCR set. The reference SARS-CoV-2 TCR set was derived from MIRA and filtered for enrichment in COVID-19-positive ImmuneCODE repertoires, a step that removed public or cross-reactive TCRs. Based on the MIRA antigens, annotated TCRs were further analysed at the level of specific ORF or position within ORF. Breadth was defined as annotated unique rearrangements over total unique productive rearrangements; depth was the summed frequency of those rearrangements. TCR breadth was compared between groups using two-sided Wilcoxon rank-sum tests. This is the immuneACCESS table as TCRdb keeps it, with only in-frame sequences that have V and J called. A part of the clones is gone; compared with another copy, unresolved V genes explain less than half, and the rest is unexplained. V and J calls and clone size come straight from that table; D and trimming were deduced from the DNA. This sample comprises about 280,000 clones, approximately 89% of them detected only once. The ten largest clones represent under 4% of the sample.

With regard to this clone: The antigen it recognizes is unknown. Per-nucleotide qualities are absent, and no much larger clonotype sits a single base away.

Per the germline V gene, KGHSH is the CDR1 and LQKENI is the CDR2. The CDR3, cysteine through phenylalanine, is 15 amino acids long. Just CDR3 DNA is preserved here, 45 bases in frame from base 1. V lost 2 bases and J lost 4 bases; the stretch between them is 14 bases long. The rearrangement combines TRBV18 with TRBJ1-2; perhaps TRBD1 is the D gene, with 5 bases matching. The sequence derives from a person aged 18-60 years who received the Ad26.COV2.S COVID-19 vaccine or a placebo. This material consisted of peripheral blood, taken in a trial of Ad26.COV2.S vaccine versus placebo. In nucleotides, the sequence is TGTGCCAGCTCACCAGAGCAGGGAAGCGGCTATGGCTACACCTTC. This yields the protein CASSPEQGSGYGYTF.